This TCR beta chain was sequenced for a study of human T cells and chemical hapten exposure. There are 15 residues in the CDR3. Germline trimming cut 6 bases from V and 2 bases from J; bases unmatched to any gene: 6. Germline V gene sequence: CDR1 LNHDA, CDR2 SQIVND (reference sequence). This clonotype was detected only a few times. TCRdb recomputed calls from the RACE reads with MiXCR, one row per CDR3 protein. Counted here are roughly 84,000 distinct CDR3 sequences, 10% to 13% occurring once; the ten biggest clones make up 3.7%. Time point indicated: patch test 3, about 24 weeks after DPC sensitization. Noted treatment: therapeutic diphenylcyclopropenone sensitization with weekly scalp DPC.

The sequences come from whole blood, collected in connection with sensitization to the hapten diphenylcyclopropenone (DPC). This TCR came from a woman aged 45-65 years with alopecia areata. Some clones in this sample may be carry-over from other donors' samples. This sequence joins TRBV19 and TRBJ1-5; 8 bases match TRBD1. CDR3 in amino acids: CASSRQTGGNQPQHF. The CDR3 DNA sequence: TGTGCCAGTAGCCGACAGACAGGGGGCAATCAGCCCCAGCATTTT.